The following is a TCR beta chain sequence with its context. Measured with immunoSEQ multiplex PCR; TCRdb has only the in-frame clones, and not every one. The sample records approximately 64,000 clones, 80% to 85% being singletons. The germline V gene encodes CDR1 WSHSY and CDR2 SAAADI. After removal of 8 bases from V and 7 bases from J, the junction contained 9 bases not matched to a gene. The CDR3 loop spans 14 amino acids. This specimen belongs to a study of T cell responses to AZD1222 COVID-19 vaccine. This sequence was found in an adult in good health. The sample here was peripheral blood, taken on day 0 of AZD1222 vaccination. The chain is built from TRBV10-2 and TRBJ1-5; TRBD1 aligns across 9 bases. The CDR3: CASSTGGFGQPQHF. The CDR3 DNA sequence: TGCGCCAGCTCTACAGGGGGCTTCGGCCAGCCCCAGCATTTT.